This T cell receptor (beta chain) emerged from a study of cytomegalovirus exposure and HLA in healthy donors. The germline V gene encodes CDR1 WNHNN and CDR2 SYGVQD (reference sequence). Trimming shortened V by 3 bases and J by 4 bases, and 12 bases separated the two germline ends. The CDR3 has 14 amino acids. Points from the study as a whole: Three of the chains that were CMV-associated were confirmed in vitro to be specific for CMV antigens. There were about 160 TCR beta chains listed as cytomegalovirus-associated. There were some public TCRs occurring in many donors, but most TCR sequences were rare.

The method was immunoSEQ multiplex PCR; TCRdb's version includes in-frame clones alone and lacks a portion of them. The sample lists about 63,000 clones; approximately 88% were seen once. Note on this clone: Its antigen is not known.

The receptor was isolated from a woman younger than 35 in good health and CMV-seronegative. Sequencing was carried out using PBMCs. This chain uses TRBV10-1 with TRBJ1-1; tentative D call: TRBD1 (6 bases). The chain's CDR3 is CASSEYRDGTEAFF. DNA of the CDR3: TGCGCCAGCAGTGAATACAGGGACGGCACTGAAGCTTTCTTT.